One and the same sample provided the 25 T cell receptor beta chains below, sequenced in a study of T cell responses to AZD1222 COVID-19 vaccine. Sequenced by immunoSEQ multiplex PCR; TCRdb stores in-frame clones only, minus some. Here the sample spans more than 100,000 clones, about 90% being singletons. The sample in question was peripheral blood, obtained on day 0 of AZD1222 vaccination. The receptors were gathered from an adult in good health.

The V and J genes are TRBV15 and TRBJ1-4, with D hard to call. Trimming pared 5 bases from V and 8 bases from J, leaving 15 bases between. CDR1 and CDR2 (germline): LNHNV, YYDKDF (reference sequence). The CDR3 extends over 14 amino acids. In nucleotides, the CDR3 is TGTGCCACCAGCCGTCGAAGGGCGGACGAAAAACTGTTTTTT. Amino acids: CATSRRRADEKLFF.

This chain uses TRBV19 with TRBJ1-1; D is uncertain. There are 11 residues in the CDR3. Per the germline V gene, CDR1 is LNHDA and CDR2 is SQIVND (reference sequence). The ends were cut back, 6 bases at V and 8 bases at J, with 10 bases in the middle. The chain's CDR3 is CASRLGQEAFF. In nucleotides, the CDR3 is TGTGCCAGTAGACTCGGGCAAGAAGCTTTCTTT. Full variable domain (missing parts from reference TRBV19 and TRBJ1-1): DGGITQSPKYLFRKEGQNVTLSCEQNLNHDAMYWYRQDPGQGLRLIYYSQIVNDFQKGDIAEGYSVSREKKESFPLTVTSAQKNPTAFYLCASRLGQEAFFGQGTRLTVV.

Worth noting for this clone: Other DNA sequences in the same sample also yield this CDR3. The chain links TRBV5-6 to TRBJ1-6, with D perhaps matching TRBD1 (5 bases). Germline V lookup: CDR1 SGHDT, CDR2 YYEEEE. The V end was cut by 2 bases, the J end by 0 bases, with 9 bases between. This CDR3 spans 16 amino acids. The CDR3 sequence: CASSLSGGSYNSPLHF. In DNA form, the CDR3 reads TGTGCCAGCAGCTTATCGGGGGGCTCCTATAATTCACCCCTCCACTTT.

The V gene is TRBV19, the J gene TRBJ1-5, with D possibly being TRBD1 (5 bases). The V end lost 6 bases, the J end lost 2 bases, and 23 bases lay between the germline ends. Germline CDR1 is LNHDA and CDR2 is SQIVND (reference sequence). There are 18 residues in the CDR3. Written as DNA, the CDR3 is TGTGCCAGTAGGCACCTCCCCGACTGGGGCGGTGGCAATCAGCCCCAGCATTTT. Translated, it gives CASRHLPDWGGGNQPQHF.

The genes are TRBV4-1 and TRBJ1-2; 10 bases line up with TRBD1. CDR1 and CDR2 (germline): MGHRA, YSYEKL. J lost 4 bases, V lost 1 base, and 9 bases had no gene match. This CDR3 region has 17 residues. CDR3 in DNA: TGCGCCAGCAGCCAAGGGACAAGGACAGGGGGTATCTATGGCTACACCTTC. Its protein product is CASSQGTRTGGIYGYTF.

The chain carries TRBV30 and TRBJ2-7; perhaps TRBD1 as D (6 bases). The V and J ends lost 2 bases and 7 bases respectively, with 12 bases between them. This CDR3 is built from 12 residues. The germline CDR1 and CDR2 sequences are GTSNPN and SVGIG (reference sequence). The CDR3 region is CAWSTRTGEQYF. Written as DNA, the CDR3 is TGTGCCTGGAGTACGCGAACAGGGGAGCAGTACTTC.

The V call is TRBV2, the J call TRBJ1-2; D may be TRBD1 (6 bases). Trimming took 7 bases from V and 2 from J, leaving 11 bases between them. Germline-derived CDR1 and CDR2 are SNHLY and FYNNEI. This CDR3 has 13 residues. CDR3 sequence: CASKGDGNYGYTF. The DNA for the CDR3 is TGTGCCAGCAAGGGGGACGGCAACTATGGCTACACCTTC. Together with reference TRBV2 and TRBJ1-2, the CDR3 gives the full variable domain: EPEVTQTPSHQVTQMGQEVILRCVPISNHLYFYWYRQILGQKVEFLVSFYNNEISEKSEIFDDQFSVERPDGSNFTLKIRSTKLEDSAMYFCASKGDGNYGYTFGSGTRLTVV.

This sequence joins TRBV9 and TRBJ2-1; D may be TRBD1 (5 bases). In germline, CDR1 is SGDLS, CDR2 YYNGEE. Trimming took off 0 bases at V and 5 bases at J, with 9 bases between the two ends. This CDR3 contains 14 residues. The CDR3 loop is CASSVGQHDNEQFF. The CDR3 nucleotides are TGTGCCAGCAGCGTAGGACAGCACGACAATGAGCAGTTCTTC. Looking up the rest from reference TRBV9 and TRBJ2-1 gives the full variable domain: DSGVTQTPKHLITATGQRVTLRCSPRSGDLSVYWYQQSLDQGLQFLIQYYNGEERAKGNILERFSAQQFPDLHSELNLSSLELGDSALYFCASSVGQHDNEQFFGPGTRLTVL.

The CDR3: CSARGGDINQPQHF. In nucleotides, the CDR3 is TGCAGCGCCAGAGGGGGGGATATCAATCAGCCCCAGCATTTT. The genes are TRBV29-1 and TRBJ1-5; tentatively, D is TRBD1 (6 bases). Germline-derived CDR1 and CDR2 are SQVTM and ANQGSEA. Trimming shortened V by 7 bases and J by 3 bases, and 16 bases separated the two germline ends. The CDR3 consists of 14 residues.

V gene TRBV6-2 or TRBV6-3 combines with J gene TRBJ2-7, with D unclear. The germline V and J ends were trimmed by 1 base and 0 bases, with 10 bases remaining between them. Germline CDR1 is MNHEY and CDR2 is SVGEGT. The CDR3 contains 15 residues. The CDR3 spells CASSYLPVSSYEQYF. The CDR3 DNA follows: TGTGCCAGCAGTTACTTACCGGTGAGCTCCTACGAGCAGTACTTC.

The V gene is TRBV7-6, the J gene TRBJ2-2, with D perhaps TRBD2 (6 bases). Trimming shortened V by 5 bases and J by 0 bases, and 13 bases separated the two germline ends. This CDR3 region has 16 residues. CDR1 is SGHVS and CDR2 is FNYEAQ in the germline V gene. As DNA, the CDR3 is TGTGCCAGCAGCCCCGTGCGGGGCTCGAACACCGGGGAGCTGTTTTTT. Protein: CASSPVRGSNTGELFF.

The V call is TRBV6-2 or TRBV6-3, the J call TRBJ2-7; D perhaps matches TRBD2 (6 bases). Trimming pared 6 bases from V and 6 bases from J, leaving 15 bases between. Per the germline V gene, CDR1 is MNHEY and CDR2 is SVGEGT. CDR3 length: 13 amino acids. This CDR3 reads CASSPYGGFEQYF. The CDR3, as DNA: TGTGCCAGCAGCCCCTACGGAGGGTTCGAGCAGTACTTC.

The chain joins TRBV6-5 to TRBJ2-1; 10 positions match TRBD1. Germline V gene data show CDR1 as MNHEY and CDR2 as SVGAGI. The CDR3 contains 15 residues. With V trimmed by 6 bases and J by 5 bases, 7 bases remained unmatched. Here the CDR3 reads CASSWTGTGDNEQFF. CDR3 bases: TGTGCCAGCAGCTGGACCGGGACAGGGGACAATGAGCAGTTCTTC.

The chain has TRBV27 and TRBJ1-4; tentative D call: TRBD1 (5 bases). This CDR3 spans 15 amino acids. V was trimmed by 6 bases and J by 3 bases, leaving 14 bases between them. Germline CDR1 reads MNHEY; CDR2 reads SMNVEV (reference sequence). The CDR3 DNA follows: TGTGCCAGCAGCCCCTCGGGACGAGCTAATGAAAAACTGTTTTTT. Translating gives CASSPSGRANEKLFF.

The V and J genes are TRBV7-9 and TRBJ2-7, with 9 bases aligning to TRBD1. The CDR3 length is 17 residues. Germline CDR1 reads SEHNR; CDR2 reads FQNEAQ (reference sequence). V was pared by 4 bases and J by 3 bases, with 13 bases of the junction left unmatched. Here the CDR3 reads CASSSPRQTGGYYEQYF. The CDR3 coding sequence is TGTGCCAGCAGCTCACCCCGCCAAACAGGGGGCTACTACGAGCAGTACTTC.

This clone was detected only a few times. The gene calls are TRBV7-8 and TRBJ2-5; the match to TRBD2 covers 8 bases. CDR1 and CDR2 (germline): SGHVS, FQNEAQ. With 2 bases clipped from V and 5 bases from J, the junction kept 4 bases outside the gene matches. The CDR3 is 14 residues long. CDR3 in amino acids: CASSLWAGGETQYF. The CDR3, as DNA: TGTGCCAGCAGCTTATGGGCGGGGGGTGAGACCCAGTACTTC.

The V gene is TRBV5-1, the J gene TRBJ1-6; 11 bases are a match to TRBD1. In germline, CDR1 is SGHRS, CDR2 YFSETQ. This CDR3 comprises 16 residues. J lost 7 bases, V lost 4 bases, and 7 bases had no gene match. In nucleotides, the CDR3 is TGCGCCAGCAGCACCGGGACAGGGGGGCAAAATTCACCCCTCCACTTT. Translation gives CASSTGTGGQNSPLHF.

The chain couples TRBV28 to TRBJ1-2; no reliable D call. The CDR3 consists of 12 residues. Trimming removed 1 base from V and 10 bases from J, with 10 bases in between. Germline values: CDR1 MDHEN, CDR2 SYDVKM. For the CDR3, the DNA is TGTGCCAGCAGTTTATTAACTCGGGACTACACCTTC. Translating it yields CASSLLTRDYTF.

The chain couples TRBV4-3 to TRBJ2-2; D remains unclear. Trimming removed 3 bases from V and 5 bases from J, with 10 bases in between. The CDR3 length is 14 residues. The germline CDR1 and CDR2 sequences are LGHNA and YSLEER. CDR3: CASSHISVTGELFF. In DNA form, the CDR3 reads TGCGCCAGCAGCCATATTTCTGTAACCGGGGAGCTGTTTTTT.

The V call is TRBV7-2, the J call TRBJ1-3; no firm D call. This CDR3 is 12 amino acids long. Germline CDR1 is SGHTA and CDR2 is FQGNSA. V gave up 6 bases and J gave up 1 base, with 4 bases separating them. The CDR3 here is CASSRSGNTIYF. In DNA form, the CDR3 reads TGTGCCAGCAGTCGATCTGGAAACACCATATATTTT. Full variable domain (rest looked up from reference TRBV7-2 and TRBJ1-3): GAGVSQSPSNKVTEKGKDVELRCDPISGHTALYWYRQSLGQGLEFLIYFQGNSAPDKSGLPSDRFSAERTGGSVSTLTIQRTQQEDSAVYLCASSRSGNTIYFGEGSWLTVV.

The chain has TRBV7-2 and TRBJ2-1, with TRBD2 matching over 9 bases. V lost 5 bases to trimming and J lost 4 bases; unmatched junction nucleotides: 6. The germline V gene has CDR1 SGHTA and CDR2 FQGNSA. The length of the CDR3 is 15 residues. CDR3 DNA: TGTGCCAGCAGCCCCTTAGCGGGGGATTACAATGAGCAGTTCTTC. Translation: CASSPLAGDYNEQFF.

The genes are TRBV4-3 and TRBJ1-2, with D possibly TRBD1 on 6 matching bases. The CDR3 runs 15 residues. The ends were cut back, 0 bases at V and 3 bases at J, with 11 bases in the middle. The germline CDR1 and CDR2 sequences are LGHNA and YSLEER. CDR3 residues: CASSQDRAGDYGYTF. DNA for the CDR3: TGCGCCAGCAGCCAAGATCGGGCAGGGGACTATGGCTACACCTTC.

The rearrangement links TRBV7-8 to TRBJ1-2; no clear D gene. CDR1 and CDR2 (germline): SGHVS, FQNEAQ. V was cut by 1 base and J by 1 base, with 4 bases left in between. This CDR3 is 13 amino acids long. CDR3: CASSLGLNYGYTF. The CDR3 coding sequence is TGTGCCAGCAGCTTAGGGCTTAACTATGGCTACACCTTC.

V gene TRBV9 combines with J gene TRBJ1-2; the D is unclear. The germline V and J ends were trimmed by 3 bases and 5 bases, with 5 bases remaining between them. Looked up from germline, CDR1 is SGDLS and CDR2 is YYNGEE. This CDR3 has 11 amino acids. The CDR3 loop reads CASSGGYGYTF. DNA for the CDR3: TGTGCCAGCAGCGGGGGATATGGCTACACCTTC.

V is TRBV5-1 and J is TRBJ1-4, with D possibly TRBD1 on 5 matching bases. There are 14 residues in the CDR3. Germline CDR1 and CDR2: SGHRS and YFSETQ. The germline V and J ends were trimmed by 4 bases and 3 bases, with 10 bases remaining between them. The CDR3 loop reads CASSGTGANEKLFF. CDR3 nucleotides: TGCGCCAGCAGCGGGACCGGTGCTAATGAAAAACTGTTTTTT.